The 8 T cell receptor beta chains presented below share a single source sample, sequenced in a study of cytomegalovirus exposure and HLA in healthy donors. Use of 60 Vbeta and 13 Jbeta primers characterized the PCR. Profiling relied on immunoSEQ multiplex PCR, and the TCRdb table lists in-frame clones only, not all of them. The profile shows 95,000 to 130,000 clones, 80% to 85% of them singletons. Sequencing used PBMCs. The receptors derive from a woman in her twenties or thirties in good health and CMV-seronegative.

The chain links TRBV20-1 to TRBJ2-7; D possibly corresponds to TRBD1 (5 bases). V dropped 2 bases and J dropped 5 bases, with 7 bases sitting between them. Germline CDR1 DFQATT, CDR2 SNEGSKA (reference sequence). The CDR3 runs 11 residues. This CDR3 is CSARRGNEQYF. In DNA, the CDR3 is TGCAGTGCTAGAAGGGGCAACGAGCAGTACTTC.

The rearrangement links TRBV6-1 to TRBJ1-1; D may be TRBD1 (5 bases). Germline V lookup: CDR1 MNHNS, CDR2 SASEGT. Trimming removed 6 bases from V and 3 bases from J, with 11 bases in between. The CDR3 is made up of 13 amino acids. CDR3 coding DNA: TGTGCCAGCAGGCTTGGGACTGACACTGAAGCTTTCTTT. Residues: CASRLGTDTEAFF.

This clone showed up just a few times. CDR3 sequence reads: CASSLRGPTSGQETQYF. CDR3 in DNA: TGTGCCAGCAGCTTAAGAGGTCCCACTAGCGGGCAAGAGACCCAGTACTTC. V is TRBV7-8 and J is TRBJ2-5; TRBD2 agrees at 9 bases. J was trimmed by 2 bases and V by 2 bases; bases with no gene match: 9. The CDR3 spans 17 residues. CDR1 SGHVS and CDR2 FQNEAQ come from the germline V gene. Supplemented by reference TRBV7-8 and TRBJ2-5, the full variable domain reads GAGVSQSPRYKVAKRGQDVALRCDPISGHVSLFWYQQALGQGPEFLTYFQNEAQLDKSGLPSDRFFAERPEGSVSTLKIQRTQQEDSAVYLCASSLRGPTSGQETQYFGPGTRLLVL.

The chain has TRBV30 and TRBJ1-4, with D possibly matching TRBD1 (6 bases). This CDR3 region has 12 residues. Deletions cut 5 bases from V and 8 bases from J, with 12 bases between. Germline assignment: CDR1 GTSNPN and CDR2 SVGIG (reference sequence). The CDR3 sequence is CAWSRGDEKLFF. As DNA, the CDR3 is TGTGCCTGGTCCAGGGGTGACGAAAAACTGTTTTTT.

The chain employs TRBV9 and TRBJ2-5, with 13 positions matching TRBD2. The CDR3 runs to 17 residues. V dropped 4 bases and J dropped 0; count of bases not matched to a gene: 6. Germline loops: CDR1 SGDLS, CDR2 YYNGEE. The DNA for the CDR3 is TGTGCCAGCAGCCTACGACTAGCGGGAGGAGACCAAGAGACCCAGTACTTC. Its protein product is CASSLRLAGGDQETQYF.

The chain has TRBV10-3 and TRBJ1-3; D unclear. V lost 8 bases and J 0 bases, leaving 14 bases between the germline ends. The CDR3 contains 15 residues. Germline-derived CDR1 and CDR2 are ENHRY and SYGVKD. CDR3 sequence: CAIAEGTSSGNTIYF. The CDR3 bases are TGTGCCATCGCGGAGGGCACCAGCTCTGGAAACACCATATATTTT.

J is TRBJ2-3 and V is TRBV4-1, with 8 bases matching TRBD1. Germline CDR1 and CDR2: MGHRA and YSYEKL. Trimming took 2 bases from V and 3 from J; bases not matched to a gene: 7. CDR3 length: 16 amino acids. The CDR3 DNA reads TGCGCCAGCAGCCAATCAGGACAGGGTCGAACAGATACGCAGTATTTT. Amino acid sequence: CASSQSGQGRTDTQYF.

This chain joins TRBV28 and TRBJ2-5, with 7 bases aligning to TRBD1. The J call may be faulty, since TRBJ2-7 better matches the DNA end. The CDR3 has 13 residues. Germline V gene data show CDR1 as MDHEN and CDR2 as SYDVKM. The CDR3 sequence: CASSLGGDYEQYF. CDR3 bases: TGTGCCAGCTCCCTAGGGGGCGACTACGAGCAGTACTTC.